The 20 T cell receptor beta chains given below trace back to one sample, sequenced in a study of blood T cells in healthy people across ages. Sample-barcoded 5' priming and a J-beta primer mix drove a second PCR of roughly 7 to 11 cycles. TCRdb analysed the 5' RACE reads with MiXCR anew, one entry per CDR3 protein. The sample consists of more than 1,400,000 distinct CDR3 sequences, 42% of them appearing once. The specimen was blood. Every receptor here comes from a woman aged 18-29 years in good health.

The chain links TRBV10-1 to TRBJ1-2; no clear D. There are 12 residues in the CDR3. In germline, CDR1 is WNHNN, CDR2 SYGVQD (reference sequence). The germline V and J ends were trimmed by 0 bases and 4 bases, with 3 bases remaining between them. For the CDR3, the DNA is TGCGCCAGCAGTGAGTCCAGCTATGGCTACACCTTC. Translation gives CASSESSYGYTF.

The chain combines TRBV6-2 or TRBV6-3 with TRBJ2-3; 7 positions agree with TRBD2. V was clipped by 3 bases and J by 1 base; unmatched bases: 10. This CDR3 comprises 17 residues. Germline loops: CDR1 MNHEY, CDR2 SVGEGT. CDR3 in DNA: TGTGCCAGCAGTTATGGGCGGGAGCGGTGGGGCACAGATACGCAGTATTTT. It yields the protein CASSYGRERWGTDTQYF.

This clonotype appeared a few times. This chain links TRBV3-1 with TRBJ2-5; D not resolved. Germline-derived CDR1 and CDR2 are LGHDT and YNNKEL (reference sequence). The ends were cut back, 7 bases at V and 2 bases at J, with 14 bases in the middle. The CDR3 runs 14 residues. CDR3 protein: CASKSVGRQETQYF. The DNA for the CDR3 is TGTGCCAGCAAATCCGTTGGCAGGCAAGAGACCCAGTACTTC.

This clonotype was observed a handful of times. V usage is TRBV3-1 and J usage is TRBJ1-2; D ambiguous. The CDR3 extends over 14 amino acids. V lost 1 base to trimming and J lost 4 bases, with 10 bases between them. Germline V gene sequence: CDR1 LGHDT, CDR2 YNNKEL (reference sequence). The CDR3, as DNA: TGTGCCAGCAGCCAAGGGCGAAGCGCCTATGGCTACACCTTC. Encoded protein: CASSQGRSAYGYTF.

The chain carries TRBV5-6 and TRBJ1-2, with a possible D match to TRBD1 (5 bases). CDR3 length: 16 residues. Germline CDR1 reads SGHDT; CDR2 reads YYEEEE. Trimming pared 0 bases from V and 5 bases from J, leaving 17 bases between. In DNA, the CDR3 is TGTGCCAGCAGCTTGGGGGCAGGACCAGCAGGGTATGGCTACACCTTC. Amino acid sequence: CASSLGAGPAGYGYTF.

The CDR3 coding sequence is TGTGCCAGCAGCTTAGCGCTAAGAGGTTTGGACCTAAGTAACTATGGCTACACCTTC. It yields the protein CASSLALRGLDLSNYGYTF. The chain has TRBV7-9 and TRBJ1-2; D uncertain. Trimming cost V 0 bases and J 1 base, with 21 bases left between them. Germline V gives CDR1 SEHNR, CDR2 FQNEAQ (reference sequence). CDR3 length: 19 residues.

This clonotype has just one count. CDR3 region: CASSGGGSGFYEQYF. The CDR3 DNA is TGTGCCAGCAGTGGCGGGGGCTCCGGGTTCTACGAGCAGTACTTC. This rearrangement joins TRBV6-1 to TRBJ2-5; TRBD2 might be the D (7 bases). Judging by the DNA end, TRBJ2-7 fits better; the J call may be wrong. This CDR3 is 15 amino acids long. CDR1 and CDR2 (germline): MNHNS, SASEGT.

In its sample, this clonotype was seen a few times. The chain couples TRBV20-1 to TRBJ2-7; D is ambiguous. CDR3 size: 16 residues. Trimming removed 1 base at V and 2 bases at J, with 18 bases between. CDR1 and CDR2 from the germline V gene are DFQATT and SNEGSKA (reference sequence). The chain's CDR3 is CSARASAPVKAYEQYF. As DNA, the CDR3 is TGCAGTGCTAGAGCTTCAGCCCCGGTCAAAGCCTACGAGCAGTACTTC.

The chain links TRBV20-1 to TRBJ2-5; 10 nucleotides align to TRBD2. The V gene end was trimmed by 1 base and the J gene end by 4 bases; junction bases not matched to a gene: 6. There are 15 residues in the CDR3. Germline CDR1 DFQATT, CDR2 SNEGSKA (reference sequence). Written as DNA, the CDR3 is TGCAGTGCTAGAGTAGCGGGAGGTTTGCGAGAGACCCAGTACTTC. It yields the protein CSARVAGGLRETQYF.

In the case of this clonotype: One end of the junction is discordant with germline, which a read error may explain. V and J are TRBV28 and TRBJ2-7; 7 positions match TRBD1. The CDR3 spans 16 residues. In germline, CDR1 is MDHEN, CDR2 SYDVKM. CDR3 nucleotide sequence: TGTGCCGGCAGCTCGCCCCTCCACAGGGGAAGCTACGAGCAGTACTTC. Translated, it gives CAGSSPLHRGSYEQYF.

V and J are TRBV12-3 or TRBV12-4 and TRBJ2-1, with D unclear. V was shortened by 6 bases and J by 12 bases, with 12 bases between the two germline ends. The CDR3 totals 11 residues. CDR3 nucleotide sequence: TGTGCCAGCAGCCGTGTAGACCGGCAGTTCTTC. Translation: CASSRVDRQFF.

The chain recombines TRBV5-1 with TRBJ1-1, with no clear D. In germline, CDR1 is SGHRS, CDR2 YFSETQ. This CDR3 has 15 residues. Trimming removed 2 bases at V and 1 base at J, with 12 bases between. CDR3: CASSLGPAGNTEAFF. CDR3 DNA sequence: TGCGCCAGCAGCTTAGGCCCCGCGGGGAACACTGAAGCTTTCTTT.

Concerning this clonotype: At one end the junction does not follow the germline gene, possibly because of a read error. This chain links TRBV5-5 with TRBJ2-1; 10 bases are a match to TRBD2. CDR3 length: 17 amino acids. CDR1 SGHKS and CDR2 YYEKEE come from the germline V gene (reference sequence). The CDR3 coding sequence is TGTGCCAGCAGCTCCGAGGGACTAGCGATTTCCTACAATGGGCAGTTCTTC. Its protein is CASSSEGLAISYNGQFF.

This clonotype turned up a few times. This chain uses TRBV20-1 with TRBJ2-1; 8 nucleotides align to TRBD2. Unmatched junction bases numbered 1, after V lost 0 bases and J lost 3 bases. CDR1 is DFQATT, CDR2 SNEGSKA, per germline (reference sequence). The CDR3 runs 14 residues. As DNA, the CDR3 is TGCAGTGCTAGAGAACTAGCGGACTACAATGAGCAGTTCTTC. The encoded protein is CSARELADYNEQFF.

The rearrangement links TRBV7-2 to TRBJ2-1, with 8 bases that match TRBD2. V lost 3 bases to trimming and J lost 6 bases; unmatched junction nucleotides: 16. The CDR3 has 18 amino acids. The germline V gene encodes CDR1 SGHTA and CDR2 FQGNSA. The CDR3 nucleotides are TGTGCCAGCAGCTTTCCCCACGAGAAGCGGGGGAACCCCAATGAGCAGTTCTTC. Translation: CASSFPHEKRGNPNEQFF.

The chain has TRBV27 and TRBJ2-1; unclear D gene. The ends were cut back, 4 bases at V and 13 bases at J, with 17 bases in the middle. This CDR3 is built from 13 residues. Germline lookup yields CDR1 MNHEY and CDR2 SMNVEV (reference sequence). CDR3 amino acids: CASSWKGSETQFF. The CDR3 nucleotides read TGTGCCAGCAGTTGGAAGGGCTCAGAGACCCAGTTCTTC.

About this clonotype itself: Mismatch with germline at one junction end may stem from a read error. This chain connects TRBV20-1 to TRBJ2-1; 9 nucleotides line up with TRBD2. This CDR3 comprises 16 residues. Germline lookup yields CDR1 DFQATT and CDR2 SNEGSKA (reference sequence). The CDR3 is CSSRSPDGSGGGEQFF. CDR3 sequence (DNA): TGCAGTTCTAGATCCCCCGACGGTAGCGGGGGTGGTGAGCAGTTCTTC.

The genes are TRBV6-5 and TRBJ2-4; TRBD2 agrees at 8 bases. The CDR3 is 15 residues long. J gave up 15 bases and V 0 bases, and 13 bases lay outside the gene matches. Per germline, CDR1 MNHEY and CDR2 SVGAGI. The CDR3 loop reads CASSYSIGTRGLPYF. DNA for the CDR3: TGTGCCAGCAGTTACTCCATTGGGACTAGAGGCCTGCCGTACTTC.

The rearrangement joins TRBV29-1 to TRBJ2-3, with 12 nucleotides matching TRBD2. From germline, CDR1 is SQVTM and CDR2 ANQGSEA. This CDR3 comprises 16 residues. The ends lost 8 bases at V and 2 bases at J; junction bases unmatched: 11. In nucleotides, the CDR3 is TGCAGCATACTAGGACTAGCGGGGATCAACACAGATACGCAGTATTTT. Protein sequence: CSILGLAGINTDTQYF.

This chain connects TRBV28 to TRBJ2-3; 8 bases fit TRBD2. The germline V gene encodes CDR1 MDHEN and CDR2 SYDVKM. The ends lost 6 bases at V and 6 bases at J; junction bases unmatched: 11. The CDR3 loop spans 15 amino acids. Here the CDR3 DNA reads TGTGCCAGCAGAAGCGGGAGTTTGGGGGGCGATACGCAGTATTTT. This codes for CASRSGSLGGDTQYF.